The 3 T cell receptor beta chains below all came from one sample that was sequenced in a study of cytomegalovirus exposure and HLA in healthy donors. PCR employed 60 Vbeta and 13 Jbeta primers. Using immunoSEQ multiplex PCR, the repertoire was profiled, and TCRdb retains in-frame clones only, with some absent. In the table there are about 67,000 clones, 55% to 80% of which are singletons. Material: PBMCs. The receptors shown here come from a woman in her 30s in good health and CMV-seronegative.

The chain combines TRBV18 with TRBJ1-5; maybe TRBD1 (5 bases). CDR3 size: 14 residues. The germline V gene has CDR1 KGHSH and CDR2 LQKENI. V was clipped by 2 bases and J by 4 bases, with 9 bases between them. The CDR3 sequence is CASSPGGINQPQHF. CDR3 coding DNA: TGTGCCAGCTCACCAGGGGGGATTAATCAGCCCCAGCATTTT.

The count of this clone is one. The J gene is TRBJ2-2, the V gene TRBV5-5; no clear D. Trimming left V 4 bases short and J 1 base short, with 11 bases between. The germline V gene encodes CDR1 SGHKS and CDR2 YYEKEE (reference sequence). CDR3 length equals 15 residues. CDR3 in amino acids: CASSLQVLNTGELFF. The CDR3 DNA is TGTGCCAGCAGCCTGCAGGTGTTGAACACCGGGGAGCTGTTTTTT.

The rearrangement links TRBV30 to TRBJ2-7, with D uncertain. CDR1 is GTSNPN, CDR2 SVGIG, per germline (reference sequence). This CDR3 spans 13 amino acids. The ends were cut back, 1 base at V and 3 bases at J, with 10 bases in the middle. CDR3 nucleotide sequence: TGTGCCTGGAGTGGTAGTAGTTACTACGAGCAGTACTTC. Its translation: CAWSGSSYYEQYF.